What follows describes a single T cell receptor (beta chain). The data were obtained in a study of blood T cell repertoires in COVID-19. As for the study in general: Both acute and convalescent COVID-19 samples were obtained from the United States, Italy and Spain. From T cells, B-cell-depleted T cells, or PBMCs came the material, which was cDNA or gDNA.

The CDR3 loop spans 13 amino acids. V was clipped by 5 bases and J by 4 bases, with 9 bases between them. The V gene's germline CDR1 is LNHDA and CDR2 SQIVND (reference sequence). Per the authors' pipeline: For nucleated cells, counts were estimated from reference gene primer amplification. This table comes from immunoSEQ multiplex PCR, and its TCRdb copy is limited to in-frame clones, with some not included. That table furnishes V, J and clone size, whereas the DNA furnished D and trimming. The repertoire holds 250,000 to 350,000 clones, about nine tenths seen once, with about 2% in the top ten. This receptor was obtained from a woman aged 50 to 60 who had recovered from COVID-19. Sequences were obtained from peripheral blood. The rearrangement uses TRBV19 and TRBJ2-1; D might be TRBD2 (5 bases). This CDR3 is CASSHLAYNEQFF. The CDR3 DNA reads TGTGCCAGTAGTCACCTAGCTTACAATGAGCAGTTCTTC.